This TCR beta chain appears in the sequencing data of a study of blood T cells in healthy people across ages. About this clonotype itself: Its cognate antigen is unknown.

Samples each had at least 5.5 micrograms of total RNA extracted. Trimming took 5 bases from V and 4 from J, leaving 22 bases between them. The CDR3 length is 17 residues. The germline CDR1 and CDR2 sequences are SGHVS and FNYEAQ. Through a sample-barcoded 5' primer and a J-beta primer mix, a second PCR was run for roughly 6 to 12 cycles. Every cDNA molecule bore a tag from a template-switch adaptor containing 12 random nucleotides. TCRdb re-called the 5' RACE reads through MiXCR, storing one row per CDR3 protein. Counted here are just over 1 million distinct CDR3 sequences, more than 40% occurring once; the ten biggest clones make up around 18%. Study-wide points: When set beside aged donors, long-lived donors presented more naive CD4+ cells and higher diversity. Measured against age, TCR beta diversity per million T cells decreased in a roughly linear manner.

Material: blood. This chain links TRBV7-6 with TRBJ2-3, with D possibly TRBD2 on 7 matching bases. The clonotype comes from a woman aged 55-69 years in good health. CDR3 amino acids: CASSPRGGSRTADTQYF. The CDR3 DNA is TGTGCCAGCAGCCCTAGGGGGGGCAGTCGGACAGCAGATACGCAGTATTTT.